Each of the 27 T cell receptor beta chains below was sequenced from the same sample in a study of glioma-infiltrating T cells after dendritic cell vaccination. Generated by immunoSEQ multiplex PCR, the TCRdb table keeps only in-frame clones and is missing some. This sample carries fewer than 90,000 clones, under 85% of them seen once, and the ten largest clones take 5.5% to 8%. Time point meaning: after dendritic cell vaccination, including at tumor progression/relapse. The sample was blood, taken after dendritic cell vaccination. The receptor set was obtained from a human donor with glioblastoma.

The gene calls are TRBV25-1 and TRBJ2-5; a weak D match, TRBD1 (6 bases). The CDR3 has 14 residues. V was cut by 1 base and J by 5 bases, with 11 bases left in between. Germline V gene data show CDR1 as MGHDK and CDR2 as SYGVNS. Written as DNA, the CDR3 is TGTGCCAGCAGTGAATTTGGGGGCTTGGAGACCCAGTACTTC. It yields the protein CASSEFGGLETQYF.

The gene calls are TRBV5-1 and TRBJ2-2, with 11 bases matching TRBD2. The CDR3 loop spans 19 amino acids. Germline loops: CDR1 SGHRS, CDR2 YFSETQ. V was clipped by 2 bases and J by 4 bases; unmatched bases: 13. The CDR3 nucleotides are TGCGCCAGCAGCTTTCTTCTAGCGGGGGGACCGTCTAGCACCGGGGAGCTGTTTTTT. It yields the protein CASSFLLAGGPSSTGELFF.

The chain links TRBV6-6 to TRBJ1-1; weak D call: TRBD1 (5 bases). The CDR3 is made up of 15 amino acids. Germline loops: CDR1 MNHNY, CDR2 SVGAGI (reference sequence). Trimming stripped 0 bases from V and 3 bases from J, with 11 bases between. CDR3 in amino acids: CASSYSSAGDTEAFF. The CDR3 coding sequence is TGTGCCAGCAGTTACTCTTCTGCGGGGGACACTGAAGCTTTCTTT.

This clone was seen a single time. This rearrangement joins TRBV29-1 to TRBJ1-4; 7 bases fit TRBD1. Germline V CDR1 and CDR2: SQVTM, ANQGSEA. With 7 bases clipped from V and 5 bases from J, the junction kept 4 bases outside the gene matches. This CDR3 spans 12 amino acids. CDR3 sequence (DNA): TGCAGCGCGGGACAGTTAAATGAAAAACTGTTTTTT. Its translation is CSAGQLNEKLFF.

The chain joins TRBV6-1 to TRBJ2-3; 7 bases map to TRBD1. V was pared by 2 bases and J by 2 bases, with 4 bases of the junction left unmatched. The V gene's germline CDR1 is MNHNS and CDR2 SASEGT. The CDR3 runs 15 residues. The CDR3 DNA reads as TGTGCCAGCAGTGAATCGGGACAGACCACAGATACGCAGTATTTT. Its protein product is CASSESGQTTDTQYF.

This clone has only one observation. The chain has TRBV5-6 and TRBJ1-2; 12 bases are shared with TRBD1. This CDR3 comprises 16 residues. The ends lost 4 bases at V and 0 bases at J; junction bases unmatched: 4. The germline gives CDR1 SGHDT, CDR2 YYEEEE. The CDR3 DNA reads TGTGCCAGCAGCAGGGGGACAGGGGGCACTAACTATGGCTACACCTTC. Amino acid sequence: CASSRGTGGTNYGYTF.

Only one count was recorded for this clone. The J gene is TRBJ2-7, the V gene TRBV18, with 9 bases aligning to TRBD2. After removal of 3 bases from V and 0 bases from J, the junction contained 3 bases not matched to a gene. CDR1 and CDR2 from the germline V gene are KGHSH and LQKENI. The CDR3 runs to 15 residues. This CDR3 is CASSPAGGPSYEQYF. The CDR3 DNA follows: TGTGCCAGCTCACCCGCGGGGGGGCCCTCCTACGAGCAGTACTTC.

The V call is TRBV6-4, the J call TRBJ2-6, with 7 bases fitting TRBD1. The junction had 0 bases not matched to a gene; V was cut back by 4 bases and J by 3 bases. Per germline, CDR1 MRHNA and CDR2 SNTAGT. The CDR3 covers 14 residues. CDR3 loop: CASSGQGGANVLTF. The CDR3 DNA is TGTGCCAGCAGTGGACAGGGTGGGGCCAACGTCCTGACTTTC.

This chain connects TRBV5-4 to TRBJ2-1; D uncertain. CDR1 is SGHNT and CDR2 is YYREEE in the germline V gene (reference sequence). The CDR3 totals 14 residues. V lost 2 bases and J lost 2, with 8 bases in between. This CDR3 reads CASSLTTAYNEQFF. The CDR3 DNA reads as TGTGCCAGCAGCTTAACAACAGCCTACAATGAGCAGTTCTTC.

This chain uses TRBV5-1 with TRBJ1-1, with D tentatively TRBD1 (6 bases). This CDR3 is built from 14 residues. The germline V gene encodes CDR1 SGHRS and CDR2 YFSETQ. Trimming shortened V by 4 bases and J by 1 base, and 11 bases separated the two germline ends. This chain's CDR3 is CASSRGGSNTEAFF. The CDR3 DNA is TGCGCCAGCAGCCGAGGGGGATCGAACACTGAAGCTTTCTTT.

The chain joins TRBV20-1 to TRBJ1-2; no definite D call. Germline V gene lookup returns CDR1 DFQATT and CDR2 SNEGSKA (reference sequence). Trimming stripped 5 bases from V and 14 bases from J, with 18 bases between. The CDR3 covers 11 residues. The CDR3 DNA reads as TGCAGTGCTCCCTCGGCTGGGAGGAGGACCTTC. Amino acid sequence: CSAPSAGRRTF.

This chain links TRBV7-2 with TRBJ2-2; a weak D match, TRBD1 (6 bases). The germline gives CDR1 SGHTA, CDR2 FQGNSA. This CDR3 has 15 residues. V was trimmed by 1 base and J by 4 bases, leaving 10 bases between them. The CDR3 nucleotides read TGTGCCAGCAGCTTAGGAGTACAGGGCACCGGGGAGCTGTTTTTT. Protein sequence: CASSLGVQGTGELFF.

The J gene is TRBJ1-2, the V gene TRBV6-5; D remains unclear. CDR1 MNHEY and CDR2 SVGAGI come from the germline V gene. With 6 bases removed from V and 2 bases from J, the gap between germline ends came to 19 bases. This CDR3 contains 16 residues. CDR3 DNA: TGTGCCAGCAGATACCGCCCGCAGGCGATAAACTATGGCTACACCTTC. Its protein is CASRYRPQAINYGYTF.

The chain links TRBV19 to TRBJ1-5; D is unclear. The CDR3 sequence is 16 residues long. CDR1 is LNHDA and CDR2 is SQIVND in the germline V gene (reference sequence). V lost 7 bases and J lost 0, with 16 bases in between. The CDR3 is CASTHGHADSNQPQHF. Here the CDR3 DNA reads TGTGCCAGTACCCACGGTCACGCCGATAGCAATCAGCCCCAGCATTTT. Variable domain in full (rest from reference TRBV19 and TRBJ1-5): DGGITQSPKYLFRKEGQNVTLSCEQNLNHDAMYWYRQDPGQGLRLIYYSQIVNDFQKGDIAEGYSVSREKKESFPLTVTSAQKNPTAFYLCASTHGHADSNQPQHFGDGTRLSIL.

The rearrangement joins TRBV4-2 to TRBJ1-1; D is undetermined. V was shortened by 2 bases and J by 5 bases, with 9 bases between the two germline ends. The germline V gene has CDR1 LGHNA and CDR2 YNFKEQ. The CDR3 covers 13 residues. The CDR3 sequence: CASSQSGETEAFF. The CDR3 DNA follows: TGTGCCAGCAGCCAATCGGGAGAAACTGAAGCTTTCTTT.

This rearrangement joins TRBV18 to TRBJ2-7, with D perhaps TRBD1 (6 bases). The length of the CDR3 is 15 residues. Trimming shortened V by 3 bases and J by 4 bases, and 16 bases separated the two germline ends. CDR1 is KGHSH, CDR2 LQKENI, per germline. CDR3 loop: CASSPTSTGFYEQYF. CDR3 in DNA: TGTGCCAGCTCACCTACGAGTACAGGGTTTTACGAGCAGTACTTC.

The chain has TRBV18 and TRBJ1-2; the D gene is possibly TRBD1 (6 bases). Germline CDR1 is KGHSH and CDR2 is LQKENI. The CDR3 runs to 16 residues. The V gene lost 1 base and the J gene lost 0 bases, with 12 bases spanning the gap. Here the CDR3 reads CASSPLDRRSNYGYTF. CDR3 coding DNA: TGTGCCAGCTCACCACTCGACAGGCGGTCTAACTATGGCTACACCTTC.

J is TRBJ1-3 and V is TRBV5-6; TRBD1 matches 10 bases. Per germline, CDR1 SGHDT and CDR2 YYEEEE. J lost 4 bases, V lost 4 bases, and 5 bases had no gene match. There are 15 residues in the CDR3. This chain's CDR3 is CASSPLGQGGNTIYF. The CDR3 coding sequence is TGTGCCAGCAGCCCCTTGGGACAGGGGGGAAACACCATATATTTT.

This clone turned up a few times. This chain links TRBV7-2 with TRBJ1-2, with D unresolved. Per the germline V gene, CDR1 is SGHTA and CDR2 is FQGNSA. The CDR3 spans 14 residues. The V and J ends lost 4 bases and 1 base respectively, with 10 bases between them. The CDR3 DNA reads as TGTGCCAGCAGCTGGGAGGCCTTTAACTATGGCTACACCTTC. Translating gives CASSWEAFNYGYTF.

This clone was detected only once. The chain combines TRBV15 with TRBJ1-5; 7 nucleotides match TRBD1. The CDR3 extends over 14 amino acids. The germline V gene encodes CDR1 LNHNV and CDR2 YYDKDF (reference sequence). J lost 4 bases, V lost 5 bases, and 5 bases had no gene match. CDR3 protein: CATSLGQLNQPQHF. The CDR3 DNA sequence: TGTGCCACCAGCTTGGGACAGTTAAATCAGCCCCAGCATTTT. Full variable domain (remainder filled in from reference TRBV15 and TRBJ1-5): DAMVIQNPRYQVTQFGKPVTLSCSQTLNHNVMYWYQQKSSQAPKLLFHYYDKDFNNEADTPDNFQSRRPNTSFCFLDIRSPGLGDTAMYLCATSLGQLNQPQHFGDGTRLSIL.

The J gene is TRBJ2-7, the V gene TRBV9; unclear D gene. The germline V gene encodes CDR1 SGDLS and CDR2 YYNGEE. Between the trimmed V and J ends, which lost 0 bases and 1 base, there was a span of 11 bases. This CDR3 comprises 15 residues. The CDR3 loop is CASSVEAGISYEQYF. The CDR3 coding sequence is TGTGCCAGCAGCGTAGAGGCAGGAATATCCTACGAGCAGTACTTC.

V and J are TRBV7-2 and TRBJ1-5; D is unclear. CDR3 length: 14 residues. Trimming pared 5 bases from V and 1 base from J, leaving 9 bases between. Germline-derived CDR1 and CDR2 are SGHTA and FQGNSA. The CDR3 nucleotides are TGTGCCAGCAGCCCCCTTCTCAGCAATCAGCCCCAGCATTTT. The encoded protein is CASSPLLSNQPQHF.

This sequence joins TRBV30 and TRBJ2-7; D remains unclear. V gave up 7 bases and J gave up 2 bases, with 9 bases separating them. The germline gives CDR1 GTSNPN, CDR2 SVGIG (reference sequence). CDR3 length equals 11 residues. The CDR3 sequence is CAYTETYEQYF. The DNA of the CDR3 is TGTGCCTACACAGAGACCTACGAGCAGTACTTC.

The DNA for the CDR3 is TGCGCCAGCAGCCAACCGACAGGTTCTAGGAATGAGCAGTTCTTC. It encodes CASSQPTGSRNEQFF. The rearrangement links TRBV4-1 to TRBJ2-1; tentatively, D is TRBD1 (6 bases). This CDR3 contains 15 residues. Looked up from germline, CDR1 is MGHRA and CDR2 is YSYEKL. V was pared by 2 bases and J by 7 bases, with 15 bases between.

This clone showed up many times. The chain joins TRBV10-3 to TRBJ1-2, with 7 nucleotides matching TRBD1. Germline V lookup: CDR1 ENHRY, CDR2 SYGVKD. This CDR3 is built from 11 residues. The ends lost 6 bases at V and 6 bases at J; junction bases unmatched: 1. CDR3 protein: CAIRTGNGYTF. For the CDR3, the DNA is TGTGCCATCAGGACAGGGAATGGCTACACCTTC.

The chain couples TRBV13 to TRBJ2-5; TRBD1 is a possible D gene (6 bases). CDR1 PRHDT and CDR2 FYEKMQ come from the germline V gene (reference sequence). This CDR3 has 16 residues. V was pared by 5 bases and J by 2 bases, with 18 bases between. The CDR3 DNA sequence: TGTGCCAGCAGCCCCAGGGACACCCGTGGGCAAGAGACCCAGTACTTC. Encoded protein: CASSPRDTRGQETQYF.

The table lists this clone with a count of one. The chain combines TRBV7-2 with TRBJ1-6; 7 bases are shared with TRBD1. Germline assignment: CDR1 SGHTA and CDR2 FQGNSA. CDR3 length: 14 amino acids. Trimming at V came to 1 base and at J to 9 bases, leaving 3 bases not matched to a gene. The CDR3 DNA reads TGTGCCAGCAGCTTAGGACAGGGACGTTCACCCCTCCACTTT. Translated, it gives CASSLGQGRSPLHF.